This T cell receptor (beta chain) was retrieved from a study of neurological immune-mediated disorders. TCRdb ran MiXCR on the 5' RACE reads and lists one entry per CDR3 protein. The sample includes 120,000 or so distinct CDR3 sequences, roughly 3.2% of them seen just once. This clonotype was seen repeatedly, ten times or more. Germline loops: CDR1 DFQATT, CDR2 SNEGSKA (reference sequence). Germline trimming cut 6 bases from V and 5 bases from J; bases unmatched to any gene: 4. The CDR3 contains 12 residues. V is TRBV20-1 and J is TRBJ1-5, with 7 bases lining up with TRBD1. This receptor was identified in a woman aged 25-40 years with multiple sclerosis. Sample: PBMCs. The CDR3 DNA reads TGCAGTGCAAGGGACAGCTATCAGCCCCAGCATTTT. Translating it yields CSARDSYQPQHF.